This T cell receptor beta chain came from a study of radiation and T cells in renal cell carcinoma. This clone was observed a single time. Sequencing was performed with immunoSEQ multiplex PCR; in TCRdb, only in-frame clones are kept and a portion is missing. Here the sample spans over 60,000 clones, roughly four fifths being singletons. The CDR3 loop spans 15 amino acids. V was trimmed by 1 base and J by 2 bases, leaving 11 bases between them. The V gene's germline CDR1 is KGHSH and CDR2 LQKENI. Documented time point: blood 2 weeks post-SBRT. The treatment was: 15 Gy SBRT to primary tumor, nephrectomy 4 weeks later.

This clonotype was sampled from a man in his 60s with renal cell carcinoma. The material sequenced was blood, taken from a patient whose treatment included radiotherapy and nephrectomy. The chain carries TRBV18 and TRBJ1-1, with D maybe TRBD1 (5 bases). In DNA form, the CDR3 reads TGTGCCAGCTCACCACAGGGGCCCGGAAACACTGAAGCTTTCTTT. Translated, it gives CASSPQGPGNTEAFF.